This T cell receptor beta chain was profiled in a study of blood T cell repertoires in COVID-19. Across the whole study: T cells, B-cell-depleted T cells, or PBMCs provided the cDNA or gDNA that served as material.

Assay: immunoSEQ multiplex PCR; the TCRdb copy retains only in-frame clones and omits some. The table lists some 21,000 clones, around 80% of them singletons. The sequenced material came from peripheral blood. The TCR originated in a man aged 55 to 69 with active COVID-19.

The CDR3 DNA is TGCAGCGTGACAGGGGGAGCTGCCTACGAGCAGTACTTC. It translates to CSVTGGAAYEQYF. This rearrangement joins TRBV29-1 to TRBJ2-7; 9 nucleotides agree with TRBD1. The length of the CDR3 is 13 residues. Germline V gene data show CDR1 as SQVTM and CDR2 as ANQGSEA. V gave up 6 bases and J gave up 2 bases; unmatched junction bases: 5.